Described below is a single T cell receptor (beta chain) sequence and its context. Its matching antigen is unknown. This entry comes from a study of PD-1 blockade in classical Hodgkin lymphoma. Study-level results: CD8+ TCR diversity did not rise significantly by C4D1, unlike CD4+.

Germline CDR1 MNHEY, CDR2 SVGAGI. This CDR3 contains 12 residues. V lost 5 bases to trimming and J lost 10 bases, with 14 bases between them. Patients all relapsed after autologous stem cell transplantation, and there was variation in brentuximab vedotin exposure. The repertoire was sequenced with immunoSEQ multiplex PCR; TCRdb's copy has only in-frame clones and lacks some. Of approximately 98,000 clones in the sample, 80% to 90% were seen once. This sequence joins TRBV6-5 and TRBJ1-2; D is uncertain. Here the sequenced sample was peripheral blood mononuclear cells (PBMCs), taken before the second cycle of nivolumab. The TCR was taken from a human donor with classical Hodgkin lymphoma. The DNA of the CDR3 is TGTGCCAGCAGTCCCGGTCCGGTCGACTACACCTTC. Translated: CASSPGPVDYTF.